These T cell receptor beta chains were read from a single sample in a study of long-term antiretroviral therapy in people with HIV. Sequenced by immunoSEQ multiplex PCR; TCRdb stores in-frame clones only, minus some. Among about 20,000 clones, around 84% were seen once, and the ten largest hold under 9.5%. Here the sequenced sample was unsorted PBMCs, taken 1.8 years before starting antiretroviral therapy. These receptors were collected from a woman aged 25 to 39 with HIV. CDR3s include the opening cysteine and the closing phenylalanine or tryptophan. Fields, in order: V gene, D gene, J gene, clone size, CDR3 DNA, CDR3 protein. D genes are given only for firm matches. The size field is filled for only some rows; it gives once, few, many or a size class.

V gene: TRBV6-1; D gene: .; J gene: TRBJ1-1; clone size: .; CDR3 DNA: TGTGCCAGCAGTGAAGCCCCGAACACTGAAGCTTTCTTT; CDR3 protein: CASSEAPNTEAFF
V gene: TRBV30; D gene: .; J gene: TRBJ2-1; clone size: .; CDR3 DNA: TGTGCCTGGAGTGTAAACAATGAGCAGTTCTTC; CDR3 protein: CAWSVNNEQFF
V gene: TRBV9; D gene: .; J gene: TRBJ2-2; clone size: .; CDR3 DNA: TGTGCCAGCAGCCCGGGACACTTCACCGGGGAGCTGTTTTTT; CDR3 protein: CASSPGHFTGELFF
V gene: TRBV7-9; D gene: .; J gene: TRBJ2-1; clone size: .; CDR3 DNA: TGTGCCAGCAGTAGGGACGCAGGGGAAGGGGGTGAGCAGTTCTTC; CDR3 protein: CASSRDAGEGGEQFF
V gene: TRBV18; D gene: TRBD1; J gene: TRBJ2-2; clone size: .; CDR3 DNA: TGTGCCAGCGCGAACCCGACAGGGTTGAACACCGGGGAGCTGTTTTTT; CDR3 protein: CASANPTGLNTGELFF
V gene: TRBV9; D gene: TRBD1; J gene: TRBJ2-2; clone size: .; CDR3 DNA: TGTGCCAGCAGCGTTTTAGGGACAGGGAGCCACGGGGAGCTGTTTTTT; CDR3 protein: CASSVLGTGSHGELFF
V gene: TRBV6-5; D gene: .; J gene: TRBJ2-7; clone size: .; CDR3 DNA: TGTGCCAGCAGTTACTCCGCCCTGAGCGAGCAGTACTTC; CDR3 protein: CASSYSALSEQYF
V gene: TRBV18; D gene: TRBD1; J gene: TRBJ1-2; clone size: .; CDR3 DNA: TGTGCCAGCTCCCGGACAGGGGGTAACTATGGCTACACCTTC; CDR3 protein: CASSRTGGNYGYTF
V gene: TRBV5-8; D gene: TRBD1; J gene: TRBJ1-2; clone size: .; CDR3 DNA: TGTGCCAGCAGCCCCCCGGGACAGGGGGCGGATGGCTACACCTTC; CDR3 protein: CASSPPGQGADGYTF
V gene: TRBV10-2; D gene: .; J gene: TRBJ1-2; clone size: few; CDR3 DNA: TGCGCCAGCAGTGAGTCGGGGTATGGCTACACCTTC; CDR3 protein: CASSESGYGYTF
V gene: TRBV15; D gene: .; J gene: TRBJ1-5; clone size: .; CDR3 DNA: TGTGCCACCAGCAGAGATCCCGGAAGCAATCAGCCCCAGCATTTT; CDR3 protein: CATSRDPGSNQPQHF
V gene: TRBV10-3; D gene: TRBD1; J gene: TRBJ1-1; clone size: .; CDR3 DNA: TGTGCCATCAGTGAGTCGTTGCAGGGGGGGGACACTGAAGCTTTCTTT; CDR3 protein: CAISESLQGGDTEAFF
V gene: TRBV7-2; D gene: .; J gene: TRBJ2-3; clone size: few; CDR3 DNA: TGTGCCAGCAGCTTAAGGCGGGGAGGACTTACTAGCACAGATACGCAGTATTTT; CDR3 protein: CASSLRRGGLTSTDTQYF
V gene: TRBV27; D gene: .; J gene: TRBJ1-5; clone size: once; CDR3 DNA: TGTGCCAGCAGCCTACTGGGACAAGGCAATCAGCCCCAGCATTTT; CDR3 protein: CASSLLGQGNQPQHF
V gene: TRBV6-5; D gene: .; J gene: TRBJ1-3; clone size: .; CDR3 DNA: TGTGCCAGCAGTTACTCGATAGGCCAGACCATATATTTT; CDR3 protein: CASSYSIGQTIYF
V gene: TRBV2; D gene: .; J gene: TRBJ1-4; clone size: .; CDR3 DNA: TGTGCCAGCAGGTGGGGGGAGGGTGAAAAACTGTTTTTT; CDR3 protein: CASRWGEGEKLFF
V gene: TRBV12-5; D gene: TRBD1; J gene: TRBJ1-1; clone size: .; CDR3 DNA: TGTGCTAGTTCGGGACAGGGTTTTTCTGAAGCTTTCTTT; CDR3 protein: CASSGQGFSEAFF
V gene: TRBV2; D gene: .; J gene: TRBJ2-7; clone size: few; CDR3 DNA: TGTGCCAGCGGGGCGACTCCACTTTCCTACGAGCAGTACTTC; CDR3 protein: CASGATPLSYEQYF
V gene: TRBV7-3; D gene: .; J gene: TRBJ2-2; clone size: .; CDR3 DNA: TGTGCCAGCAGCTTAAGGCAGTCCAACACCGGGGAGCTGTTTTTT; CDR3 protein: CASSLRQSNTGELFF
V gene: TRBV29-1; D gene: TRBD1; J gene: TRBJ1-1; clone size: .; CDR3 DNA: TGCAGCGTTGAAACAGGGGAGGGGAACACTGAAGCTTTCTTT; CDR3 protein: CSVETGEGNTEAFF
V gene: TRBV9; D gene: .; J gene: TRBJ1-1; clone size: once; CDR3 DNA: TGTGCCAGCAAGAGTATGGGGGACTCAAACACTGAAGCTTTCTTT; CDR3 protein: CASKSMGDSNTEAFF
V gene: TRBV30; D gene: .; J gene: TRBJ1-1; clone size: once; CDR3 DNA: TGTGCCTGGAGTGTACGGGCTTACCCATTTCGAGGGGCTGAAGCTTTCTTT; CDR3 protein: CAWSVRAYPFRGAEAFF
V gene: TRBV27; D gene: .; J gene: TRBJ2-7; clone size: .; CDR3 DNA: TGTGCCAGCAGATCCGGTTCCTACGAGCAGTACTTC; CDR3 protein: CASRSGSYEQYF
V gene: TRBV11-1; D gene: TRBD1; J gene: TRBJ1-2; clone size: few; CDR3 DNA: TGTGCCAGCAGCTTAGAAGGACAGGGGCAGAGCGGCTACACCTTC; CDR3 protein: CASSLEGQGQSGYTF
V gene: TRBV29-1; D gene: TRBD1; J gene: TRBJ2-5; clone size: .; CDR3 DNA: TGCAGCGTACGACAGGGCCAAGAGACCCAGTACTTC; CDR3 protein: CSVRQGQETQYF